This T cell receptor beta chain was documented in a study of shared clonotypes between healthy human individuals. Repertoires were generated with immunoSEQ multiplex PCR, while TCRdb's copy carries only in-frame clones and drops some. Of approximately 2.1 million clones in the sample, approximately 95% were seen once. This CDR3 contains 17 residues. Germline-derived CDR1 and CDR2 are MGHRA and YSYEKL. V lost 5 bases to trimming and J lost 2 bases, with 19 bases between them. The chain employs TRBV4-1 and TRBJ1-5; D may be TRBD1 (6 bases). The sequence was obtained from a young man in good health. Some clones in this sample may be carry-over from other donors' samples. What was sequenced was naive CD4+ T cells from PBMCs. Subset in this sample: CD45RA+ positively selected. The chain's CDR3 is CASSASMGAEGNQPQHF. The CDR3 DNA reads as TGCGCCAGCAGCGCGAGCATGGGGGCGGAGGGCAATCAGCCCCAGCATTTT.